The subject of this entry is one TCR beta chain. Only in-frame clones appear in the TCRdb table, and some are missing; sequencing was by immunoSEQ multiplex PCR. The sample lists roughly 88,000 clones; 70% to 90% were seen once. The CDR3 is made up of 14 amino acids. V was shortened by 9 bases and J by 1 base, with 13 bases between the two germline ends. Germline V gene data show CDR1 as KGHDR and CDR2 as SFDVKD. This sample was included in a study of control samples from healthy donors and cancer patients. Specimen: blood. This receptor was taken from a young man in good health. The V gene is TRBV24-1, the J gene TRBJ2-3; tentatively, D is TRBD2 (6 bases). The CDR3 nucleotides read TGTGCCACCGCGGGGTCCCCTGGCACAGATACGCAGTATTTT. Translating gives CATAGSPGTDTQYF.